The sequence of this T cell receptor (beta chain) was determined in a study of blood T cell repertoires in COVID-19. Study at large: The cDNA or gDNA used as material had been derived from T cells, B-cell-depleted T cells, or PBMCs.

TCRdb's table, derived via immunoSEQ multiplex PCR, lists solely in-frame clones and lacks some. The sample includes 85,000 to 120,000 clones, approximately 78% of them seen just once. This CDR3 has 17 residues. J lost 4 bases, V lost 2 bases, and 13 bases had no gene match. Germline V lookup: CDR1 SGHRS, CDR2 YFSETQ. The chain couples TRBV5-1 to TRBJ1-2; TRBD1 aligns across 8 bases. The sequence came from a man aged 60 to 75 with active or convalescent COVID-19. Input material: peripheral blood. CDR3 in DNA: TGCGCCAGCAGCTTCCGGGACAGGCCAGCCCCCCCCTATGGCTACACCTTC. Translating it yields CASSFRDRPAPPYGYTF. The complete variable domain, with remaining parts taken from reference TRBV5-1 and TRBJ1-2, reads KAGVTQTPRYLIKTRGQQVTLSCSPISGHRSVSWYQQTPGQGLQFLFEYFSETQRNKGNFPGRFSGRQFSNSRSEMNVSTLELGDSALYLCASSFRDRPAPPYGYTFGSGTRLTVV.